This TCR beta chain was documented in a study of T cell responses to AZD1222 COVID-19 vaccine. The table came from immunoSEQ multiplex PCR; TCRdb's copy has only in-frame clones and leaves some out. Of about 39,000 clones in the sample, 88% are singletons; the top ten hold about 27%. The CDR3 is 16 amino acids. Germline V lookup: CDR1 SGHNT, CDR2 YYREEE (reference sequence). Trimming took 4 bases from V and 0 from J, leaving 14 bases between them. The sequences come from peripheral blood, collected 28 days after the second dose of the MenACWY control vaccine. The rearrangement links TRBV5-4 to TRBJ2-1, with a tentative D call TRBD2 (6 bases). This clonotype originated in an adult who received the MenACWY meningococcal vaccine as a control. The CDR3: CASSVGLASSYNEQFF. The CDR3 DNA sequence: TGTGCCAGCAGCGTGGGACTGGCGAGCTCCTACAATGAGCAGTTCTTC.